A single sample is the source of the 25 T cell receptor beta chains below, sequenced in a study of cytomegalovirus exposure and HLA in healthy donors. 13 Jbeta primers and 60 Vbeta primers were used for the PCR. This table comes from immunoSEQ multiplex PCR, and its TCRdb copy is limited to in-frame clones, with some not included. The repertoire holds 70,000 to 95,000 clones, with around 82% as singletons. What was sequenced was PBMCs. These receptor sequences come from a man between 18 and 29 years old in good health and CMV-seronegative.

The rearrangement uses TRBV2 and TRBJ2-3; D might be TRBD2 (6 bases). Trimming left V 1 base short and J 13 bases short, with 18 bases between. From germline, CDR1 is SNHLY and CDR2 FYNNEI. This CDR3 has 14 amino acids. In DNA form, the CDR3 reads TGTGCCAGCAGTGAAGGGACTACCCACCAAGTTAAGTATTTT. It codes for CASSEGTTHQVKYF.

The CDR3 spells CASSVGLFGNSEAFF. The CDR3 DNA reads TGTGCCAGCAGCGTAGGGTTGTTCGGTAACTCTGAAGCTTTCTTT. This chain uses TRBV9 with TRBJ1-1; D uncertain. V dropped 0 bases and J dropped 6 bases, with 15 bases sitting between them. The V gene's germline CDR1 is SGDLS and CDR2 YYNGEE. The CDR3 covers 15 residues.

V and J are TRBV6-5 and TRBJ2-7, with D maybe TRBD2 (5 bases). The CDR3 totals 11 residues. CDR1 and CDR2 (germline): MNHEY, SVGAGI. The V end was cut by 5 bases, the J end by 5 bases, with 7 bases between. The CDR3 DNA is TGTGCCAGCAGTGGAGGACACGAGCAGTACTTC. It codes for CASSGGHEQYF.

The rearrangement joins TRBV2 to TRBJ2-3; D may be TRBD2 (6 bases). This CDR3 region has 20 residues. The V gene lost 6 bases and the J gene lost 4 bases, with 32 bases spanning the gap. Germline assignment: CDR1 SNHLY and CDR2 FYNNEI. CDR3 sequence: CASRGVPGLLTPTTSDTQYF. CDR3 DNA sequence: TGTGCCAGCAGGGGAGTTCCGGGACTCCTCACACCAACCACATCAGATACGCAGTATTTT.

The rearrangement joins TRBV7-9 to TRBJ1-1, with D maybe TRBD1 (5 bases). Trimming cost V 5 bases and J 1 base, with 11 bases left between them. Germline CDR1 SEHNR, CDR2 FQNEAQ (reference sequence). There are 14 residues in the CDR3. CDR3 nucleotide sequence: TGTGCCAGCAGCCAGGGTCTCGGGAACACTGAAGCTTTCTTT. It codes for CASSQGLGNTEAFF.

CDR3: CAISDGFERDNSAADYGYTF. The DNA of the CDR3 is TGTGCCATCAGCGACGGGTTTGAGAGGGACAATTCCGCTGCGGACTATGGCTACACCTTC. The chain recombines TRBV10-3 with TRBJ1-2; D is perhaps TRBD1 (6 bases). The CDR3 is 20 amino acids. V was pared by 6 bases and J by 3 bases, with 32 bases between. The V gene's germline CDR1 is ENHRY and CDR2 SYGVKD.

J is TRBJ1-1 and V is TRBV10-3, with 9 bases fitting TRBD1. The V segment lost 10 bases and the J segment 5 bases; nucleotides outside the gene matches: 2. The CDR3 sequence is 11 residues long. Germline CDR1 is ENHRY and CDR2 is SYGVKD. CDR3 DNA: TGTGCCACCGGACAGGGGACTGAAGCTTTCTTT. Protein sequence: CATGQGTEAFF.

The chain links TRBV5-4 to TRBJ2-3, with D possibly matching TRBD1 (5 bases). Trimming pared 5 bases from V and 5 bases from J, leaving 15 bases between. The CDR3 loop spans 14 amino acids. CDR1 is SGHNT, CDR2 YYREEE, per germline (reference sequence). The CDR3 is CASRGPGLRDTQYF. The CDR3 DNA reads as TGTGCCAGCAGGGGGCCAGGGCTTAGAGATACGCAGTATTTT. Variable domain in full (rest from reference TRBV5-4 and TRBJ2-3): ETGVTQSPTHLIKTRGQQVTLRCSSQSGHNTVSWYQQALGQGPQFIFQYYREEENGRGNFPPRFSGLQFPNYSSELNVNALELDDSALYLCASRGPGLRDTQYFGPGTRLTVL.

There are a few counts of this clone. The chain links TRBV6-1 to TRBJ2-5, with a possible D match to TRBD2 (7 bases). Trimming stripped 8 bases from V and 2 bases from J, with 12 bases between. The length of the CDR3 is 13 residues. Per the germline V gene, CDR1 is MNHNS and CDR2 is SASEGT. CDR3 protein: CASGGASQETQYF. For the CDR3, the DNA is TGTGCCAGCGGGGGGGCTTCACAAGAGACCCAGTACTTC.

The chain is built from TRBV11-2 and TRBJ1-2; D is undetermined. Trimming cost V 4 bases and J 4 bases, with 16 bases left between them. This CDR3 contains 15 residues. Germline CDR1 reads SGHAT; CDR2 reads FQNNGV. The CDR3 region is CASSSQAGQLYGYTF. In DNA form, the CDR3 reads TGTGCCAGCAGCTCCCAGGCCGGTCAGCTCTATGGCTACACCTTC.

The CDR3 sequence: CASSQDPRLGAFF. In DNA, the CDR3 is TGCGCCAGCAGCCAAGATCCACGCCTCGGGGCTTTCTTT. The chain combines TRBV4-1 with TRBJ1-1; D call uncertain. V gave up 0 bases and J gave up 11 bases, with 13 bases separating them. This CDR3 contains 13 residues. Germline CDR1 reads MGHRA; CDR2 reads YSYEKL.

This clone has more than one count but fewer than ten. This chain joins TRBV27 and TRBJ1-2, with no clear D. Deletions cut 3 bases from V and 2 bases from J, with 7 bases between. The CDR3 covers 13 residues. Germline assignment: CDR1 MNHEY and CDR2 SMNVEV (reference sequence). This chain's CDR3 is CASSLRPNYGYTF. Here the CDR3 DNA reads TGTGCCAGCAGTTTGAGGCCGAACTATGGCTACACCTTC.

As DNA, the CDR3 is TGTGCCAGCAGCGTAGGAGGGAGGCTAAGGAATGAAAAACTGTTTTTT. Its protein product is CASSVGGRLRNEKLFF. The chain uses TRBV9 and TRBJ1-4; D remains ambiguous. Germline V gives CDR1 SGDLS, CDR2 YYNGEE. The CDR3 covers 16 residues. V dropped 0 bases and J dropped 5 bases, with 14 bases sitting between them.

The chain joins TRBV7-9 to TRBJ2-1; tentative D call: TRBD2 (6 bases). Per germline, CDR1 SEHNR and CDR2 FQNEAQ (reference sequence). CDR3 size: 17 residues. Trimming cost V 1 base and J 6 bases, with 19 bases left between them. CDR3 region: CASSLGGVSGDLNEQFF. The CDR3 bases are TGTGCCAGCAGCTTAGGAGGGGTTTCGGGGGACCTCAATGAGCAGTTCTTC.

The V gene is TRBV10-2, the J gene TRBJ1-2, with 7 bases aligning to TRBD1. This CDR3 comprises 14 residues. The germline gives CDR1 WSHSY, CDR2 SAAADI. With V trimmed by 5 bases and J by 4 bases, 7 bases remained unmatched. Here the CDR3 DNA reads TGCGCCAGCAGTCTACAGGGGCTGCTCTATGGCTACACCTTC. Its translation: CASSLQGLLYGYTF.

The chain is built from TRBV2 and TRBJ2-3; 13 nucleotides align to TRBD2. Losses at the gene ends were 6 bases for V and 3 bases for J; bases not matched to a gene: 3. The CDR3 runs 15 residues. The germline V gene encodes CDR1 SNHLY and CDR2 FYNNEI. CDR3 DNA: TGTGCCAGCAGACGGACTAGCGGGGGAACAGATACGCAGTATTTT. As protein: CASRRTSGGTDTQYF.

CDR3 DNA sequence: TGTGCCAGCACTCGCAGGGGGTCCTCTGGAAACACCATATATTTT. Translating it yields CASTRRGSSGNTIYF. The chain recombines TRBV6-1 with TRBJ1-3, with TRBD1 identical over 7 bases. The ends lost 7 bases at V and 0 bases at J; junction bases unmatched: 6. The CDR3 consists of 15 residues. The germline V gene has CDR1 MNHNS and CDR2 SASEGT.

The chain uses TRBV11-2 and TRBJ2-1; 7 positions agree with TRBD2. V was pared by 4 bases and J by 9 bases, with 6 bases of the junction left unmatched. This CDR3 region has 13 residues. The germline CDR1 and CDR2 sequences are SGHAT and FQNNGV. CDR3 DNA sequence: TGTGCCAGCAGCTACATACTAGCGAGTGAGCAGTTCTTC. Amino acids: CASSYILASEQFF.

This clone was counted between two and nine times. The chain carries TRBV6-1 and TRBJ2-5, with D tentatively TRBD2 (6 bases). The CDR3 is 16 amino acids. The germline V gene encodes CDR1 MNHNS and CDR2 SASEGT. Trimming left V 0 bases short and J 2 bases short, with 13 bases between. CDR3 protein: CASSEAYSGPQETQYF. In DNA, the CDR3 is TGTGCCAGCAGTGAAGCGTATAGCGGTCCACAAGAGACCCAGTACTTC.

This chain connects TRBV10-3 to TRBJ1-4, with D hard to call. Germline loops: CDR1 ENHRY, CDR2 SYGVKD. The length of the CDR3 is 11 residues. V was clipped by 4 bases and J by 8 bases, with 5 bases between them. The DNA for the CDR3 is TGTGCCATCAGTGGAGGAGAAAAACTGTTTTTT. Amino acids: CAISGGEKLFF.

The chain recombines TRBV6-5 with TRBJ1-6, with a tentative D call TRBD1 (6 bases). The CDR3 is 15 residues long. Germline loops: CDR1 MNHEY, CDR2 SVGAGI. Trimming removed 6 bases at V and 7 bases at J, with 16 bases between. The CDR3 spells CASSPQGFINSPLHF. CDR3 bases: TGTGCCAGCAGCCCACAGGGATTTATCAATTCACCCCTCCACTTT.

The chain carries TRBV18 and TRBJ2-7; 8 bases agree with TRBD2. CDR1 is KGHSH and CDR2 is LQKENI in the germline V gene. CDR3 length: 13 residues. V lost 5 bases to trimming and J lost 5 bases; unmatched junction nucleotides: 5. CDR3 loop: CASSVREGDEQYF. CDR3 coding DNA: TGTGCCAGCTCAGTCCGGGAGGGCGACGAGCAGTACTTC.

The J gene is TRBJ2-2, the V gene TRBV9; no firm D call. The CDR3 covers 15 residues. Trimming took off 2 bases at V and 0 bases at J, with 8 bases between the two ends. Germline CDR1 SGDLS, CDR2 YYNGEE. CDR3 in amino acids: CASSVWQANTGELFF. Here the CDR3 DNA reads TGTGCCAGCAGCGTCTGGCAGGCGAACACCGGGGAGCTGTTTTTT. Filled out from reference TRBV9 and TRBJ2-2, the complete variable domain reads DSGVTQTPKHLITATGQRVTLRCSPRSGDLSVYWYQQSLDQGLQFLIQYYNGEERAKGNILERFSAQQFPDLHSELNLSSLELGDSALYFCASSVWQANTGELFFGEGSRLTVL.

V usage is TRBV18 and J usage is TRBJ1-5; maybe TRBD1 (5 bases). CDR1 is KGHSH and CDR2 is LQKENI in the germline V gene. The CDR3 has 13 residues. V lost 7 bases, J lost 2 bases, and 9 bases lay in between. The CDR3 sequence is CASCSGRNQPQHF. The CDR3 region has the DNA TGTGCCAGCTGTTCAGGGCGCAATCAGCCCCAGCATTTT. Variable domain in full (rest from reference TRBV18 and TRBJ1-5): NAGVMQNPRHLVRRRGQEARLRCSPMKGHSHVYWYRQLPEEGLKFMVYLQKENIIDESGMPKERFSAEFPKEGPSILRIQQVVRGDSAAYFCASCSGRNQPQHFGDGTRLSIL.

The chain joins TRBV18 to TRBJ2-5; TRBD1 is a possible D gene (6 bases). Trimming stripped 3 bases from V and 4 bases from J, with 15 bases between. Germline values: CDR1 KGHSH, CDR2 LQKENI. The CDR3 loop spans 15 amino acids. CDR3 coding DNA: TGTGCCAGCTCACCTCTGACAGGCCTGGCAGAGACCCAGTACTTC. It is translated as CASSPLTGLAETQYF.